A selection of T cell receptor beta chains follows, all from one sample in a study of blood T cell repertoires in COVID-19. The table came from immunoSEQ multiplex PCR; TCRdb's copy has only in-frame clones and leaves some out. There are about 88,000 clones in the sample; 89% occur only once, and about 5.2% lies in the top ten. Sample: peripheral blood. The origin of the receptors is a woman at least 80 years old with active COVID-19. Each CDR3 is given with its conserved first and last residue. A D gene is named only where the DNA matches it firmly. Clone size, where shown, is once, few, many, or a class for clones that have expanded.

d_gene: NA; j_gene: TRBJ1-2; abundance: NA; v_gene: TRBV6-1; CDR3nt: TGTGCCAGCAGTGAGGCGGGCAGAATAAACTATGGCTACACCTTC; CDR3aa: CASSEAGRINYGYTF
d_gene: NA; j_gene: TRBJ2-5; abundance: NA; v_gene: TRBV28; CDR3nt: TGTGCCAGCAGTCCATCAGGGGTGAGAGGGGAGACCCAGTACTTC; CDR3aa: CASSPSGVRGETQYF
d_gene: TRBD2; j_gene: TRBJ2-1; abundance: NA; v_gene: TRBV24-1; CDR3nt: TGTGCCACCAGTGCCCTAGCGGGGGGAACCTACAATGAGCAGTTCTTC; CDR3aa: CATSALAGGTYNEQFF
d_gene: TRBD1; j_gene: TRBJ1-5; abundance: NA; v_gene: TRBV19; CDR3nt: TGTGCCAGTAGTCTACAGGGGGCGTCTAATCAGCCCCAGCATTTT; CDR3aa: CASSLQGASNQPQHF
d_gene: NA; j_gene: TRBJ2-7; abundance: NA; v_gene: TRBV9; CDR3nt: TGTGCCAGCAGCGTAGGACTGGAGCTCTACGAGCAGTACTTC; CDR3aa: CASSVGLELYEQYF
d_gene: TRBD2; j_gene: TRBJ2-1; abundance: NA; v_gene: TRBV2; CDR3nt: TGTGCCAGCAGTGGGAGCTTGGGGAGGGTTGCTTTACGGGAGCATGAGCAGTTCTTC; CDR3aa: CASSGSLGRVALREHEQFF
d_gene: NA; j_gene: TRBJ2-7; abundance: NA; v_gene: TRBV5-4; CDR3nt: TGTGCCAGCAGCTTGGGACAGATATACGAGCAGTACTTC; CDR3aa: CASSLGQIYEQYF
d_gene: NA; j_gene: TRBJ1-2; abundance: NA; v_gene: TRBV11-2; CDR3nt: TGTGCCAGCAGCGTCGACAGACTCTATGGCTACACCTTC; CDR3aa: CASSVDRLYGYTF
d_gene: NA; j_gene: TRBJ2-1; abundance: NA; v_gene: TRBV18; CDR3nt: TGTGCCAGCTCACGGAACAGAGAGTACAATGAGCAGTTCTTC; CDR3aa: CASSRNREYNEQFF
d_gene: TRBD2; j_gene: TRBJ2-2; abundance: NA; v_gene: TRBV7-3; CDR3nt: TGTGCCAGCAGTCCTGCGGGAGGAAGCACCGGGGAGCTGTTTTTT; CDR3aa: CASSPAGGSTGELFF
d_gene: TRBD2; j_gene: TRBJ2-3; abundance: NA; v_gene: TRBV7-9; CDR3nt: TGTGCCAGCAGCAAGCTAGCGGGACTCACAGATACGCAGTATTTT; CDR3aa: CASSKLAGLTDTQYF
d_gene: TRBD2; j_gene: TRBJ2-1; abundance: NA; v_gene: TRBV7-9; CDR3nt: TGTGCCAGCAGCTCTCTGGCCGGGACTAGCGTCGACAATGAGCAGTTCTTC; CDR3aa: CASSSLAGTSVDNEQFF
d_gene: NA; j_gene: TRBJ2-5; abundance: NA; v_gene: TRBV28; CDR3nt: TGTGCCAGCAGTTTTGAGGAGACCCAGTACTTC; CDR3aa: CASSFEETQYF
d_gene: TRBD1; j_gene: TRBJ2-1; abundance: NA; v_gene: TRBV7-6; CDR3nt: TGTGCCAGCAGCCCACCCAAGGGACAGGGGTACAATGAGCAGTTCTTC; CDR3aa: CASSPPKGQGYNEQFF
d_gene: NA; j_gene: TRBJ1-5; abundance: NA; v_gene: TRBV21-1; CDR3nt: TGTGCCAGCAGCAAACGGGAATACTATAGCAATCAGCCCCAGCATTTT; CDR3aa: CASSKREYYSNQPQHF
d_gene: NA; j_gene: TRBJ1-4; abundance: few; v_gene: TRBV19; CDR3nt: TGTGCCAGTAGTACCCAGGGCAGTTCTGAAAAACTGTTTTTT; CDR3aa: CASSTQGSSEKLFF
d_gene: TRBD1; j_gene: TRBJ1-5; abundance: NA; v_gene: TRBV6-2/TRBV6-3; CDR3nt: TGTGCCAGCAGCATGGACAGGGGAAATCAGCCCCAGCATTTT; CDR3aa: CASSMDRGNQPQHF
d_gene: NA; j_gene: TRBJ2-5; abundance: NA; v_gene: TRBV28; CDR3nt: TGTGCCAGCAGTTTGGTACAGAAGTTTCGGACCCAGTACTTC; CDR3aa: CASSLVQKFRTQYF
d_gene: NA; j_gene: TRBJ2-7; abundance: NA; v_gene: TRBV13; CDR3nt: TGTGCCAGCAGCTTAACAGCCACCTCCTACGAGCAGTACTTC; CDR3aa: CASSLTATSYEQYF
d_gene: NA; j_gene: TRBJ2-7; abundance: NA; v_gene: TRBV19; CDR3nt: TGTGCCAGTAGTGTCGACAGATACGAGCAGTACTTC; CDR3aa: CASSVDRYEQYF